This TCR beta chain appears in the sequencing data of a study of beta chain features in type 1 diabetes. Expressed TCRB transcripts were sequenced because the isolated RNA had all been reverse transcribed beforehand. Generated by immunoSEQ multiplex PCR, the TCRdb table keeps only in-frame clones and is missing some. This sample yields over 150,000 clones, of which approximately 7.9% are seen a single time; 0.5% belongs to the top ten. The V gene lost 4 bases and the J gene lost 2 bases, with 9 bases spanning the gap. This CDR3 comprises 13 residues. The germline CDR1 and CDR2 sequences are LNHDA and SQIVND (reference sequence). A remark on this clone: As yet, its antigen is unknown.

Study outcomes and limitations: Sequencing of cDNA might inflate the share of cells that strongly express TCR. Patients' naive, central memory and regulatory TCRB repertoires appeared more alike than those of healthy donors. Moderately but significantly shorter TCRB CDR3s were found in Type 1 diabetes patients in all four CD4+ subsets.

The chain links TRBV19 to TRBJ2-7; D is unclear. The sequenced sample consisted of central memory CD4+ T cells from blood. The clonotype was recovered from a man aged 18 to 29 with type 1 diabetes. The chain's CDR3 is CASSSLGAYEQYF. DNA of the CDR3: TGTGCCAGTAGTAGTCTCGGAGCCTACGAGCAGTACTTC.